This T cell receptor beta chain was sequenced during a study of cytotoxic CD8 clonotypes in ibrutinib-treated CLL. Study at large: The patients comprised approximately ten relapsed/refractory and over 14 treatment-naive cases, around 17 IGHV unmutated.

Germline V gene data show CDR1 as MDHEN and CDR2 as SYDVKM. V lost 3 bases to trimming and J lost 4 bases, with 9 bases between them. CDR3 size: 13 residues. About this clone itself: Antigen unknown.

Clones were sequenced by immunoSEQ multiplex PCR, and TCRdb holds only the in-frame ones, with some missing. The repertoire holds about 80,000 clones, around 75% seen once, with 4.8% in the top ten. Findings and limits, study-wide: At ibrutinib response, clonality increased, and at progression it declined back toward baseline.

The receptor's source is a human donor with chronic lymphocytic leukemia. The source was PBMCs, collected after 12 months of ibrutinib treatment. The V call is TRBV28, the J call TRBJ1-2, with D possibly being TRBD1 (6 bases). Here the CDR3 reads CASSLRGAYGYTF. The CDR3 DNA reads as TGTGCCAGCAGTTTGAGGGGGGCCTATGGCTACACCTTC.